The T cell receptor (beta chain) described here comes from a study of beta chain features in type 1 diabetes. Expressed TCRB transcripts were sequenced, since all the RNA that had been isolated was reverse transcribed. Some clones are missing from TCRdb's copy, which holds only in-frame ones; the method was immunoSEQ multiplex PCR. The data show about half a million clones, approximately 31% seen once. On this clone: Other DNA variants within this sample encode the same CDR3.

The germline CDR1 and CDR2 sequences are ENHRY and SYGVKD. V was clipped by 6 bases and J by 5 bases, with 10 bases between them. This CDR3 has 12 residues. The TCR comes from a man in his late teens or twenties in good health. The sample consisted of naive CD4+ T cells from blood. The rearrangement joins TRBV10-3 to TRBJ2-5; D is ambiguous. CDR3 sequence (DNA): TGTGCCATCAGCCCTCTCGGTGAGACCCAGTACTTC. As protein: CAISPLGETQYF.